This T cell receptor beta chain emerged from a study of T-cell memory formation after mild COVID-19. Many counts were recorded for this clonotype. One entry per CDR3 protein results from TCRdb running MiXCR on the 5' RACE reads. The sample carries about 350,000 distinct CDR3 sequences, around 15% recorded once. The CDR3 sequence is 13 residues long. The V gene end was trimmed by 6 bases and the J gene end by 4 bases; junction bases not matched to a gene: 3. Germline CDR1 is ENHRY and CDR2 is SYGVKD. This TCR was recovered from a man aged 18 to 35 who had mild COVID-19 (a few samples of this study predate the infection). Cell type and time point are not known. Specimen: PBMCs or a T cell subset sorted from them (not recorded which). The rearrangement uses TRBV10-3 and TRBJ1-5; 7 bases are a match to TRBD1. This CDR3 is CAIRGTENQPQHF. The CDR3 nucleotides read TGTGCCATCAGGGGGACAGAGAATCAGCCCCAGCATTTT.